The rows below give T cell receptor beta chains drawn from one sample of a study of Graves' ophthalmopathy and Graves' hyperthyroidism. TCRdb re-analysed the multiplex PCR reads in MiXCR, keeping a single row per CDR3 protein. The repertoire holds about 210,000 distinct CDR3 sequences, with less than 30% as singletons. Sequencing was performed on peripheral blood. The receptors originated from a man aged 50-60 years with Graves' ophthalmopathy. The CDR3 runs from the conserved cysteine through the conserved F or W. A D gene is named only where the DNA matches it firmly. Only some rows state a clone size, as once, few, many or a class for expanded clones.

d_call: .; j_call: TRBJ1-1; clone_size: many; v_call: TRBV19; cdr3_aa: CASRPLFGNTEAFF; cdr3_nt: TGTGCCAGTAGACCCCTCTTTGGGAACACTGAAGCTTTCTTT
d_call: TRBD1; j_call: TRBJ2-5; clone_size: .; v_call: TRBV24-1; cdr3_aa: CATSDSGQGQETQYF; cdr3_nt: TGTGCCACCAGTGATTCTGGACAGGGCCAAGAGACCCAGTACTTC
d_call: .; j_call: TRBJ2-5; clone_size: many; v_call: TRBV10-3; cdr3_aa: CAISDPAEETQYF; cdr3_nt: TGTGCCATCAGTGACCCAGCGGAAGAGACCCAGTACTTC
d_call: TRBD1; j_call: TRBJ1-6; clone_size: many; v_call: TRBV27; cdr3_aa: CASGVGDSHFGASPLHF; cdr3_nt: TGTGCCAGCGGGGTTGGGGACAGTCACTTTGGGGCTTCACCCCTCCACTTT
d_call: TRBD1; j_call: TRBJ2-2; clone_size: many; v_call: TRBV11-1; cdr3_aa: CASRFPGTGLTGELFF; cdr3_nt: TGTGCCAGCAGATTCCCCGGGACAGGCCTCACCGGGGAGCTGTTTTTT
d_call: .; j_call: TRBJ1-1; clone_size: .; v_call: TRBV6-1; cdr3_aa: CAISEGDMNTEAFF; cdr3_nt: TGTGCCATCAGTGAAGGGGATATGAACACTGAAGCTTTCTTT
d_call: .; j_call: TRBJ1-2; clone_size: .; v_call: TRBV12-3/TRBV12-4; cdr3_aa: CASRDDGGYGYTF; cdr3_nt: TGTGCCAGCAGGGACGACGGTGGCTATGGCTACACCTTC
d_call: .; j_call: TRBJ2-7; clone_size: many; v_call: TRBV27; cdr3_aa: CASMGRGYEQYF; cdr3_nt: TGTGCCAGCATGGGTAGGGGCTACGAGCAGTACTTC
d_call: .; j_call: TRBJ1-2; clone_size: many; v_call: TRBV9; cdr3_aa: CASSVEGTNYGYTF; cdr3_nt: TGTGCCAGCAGCGTAGAAGGCACCAACTATGGCTACACCTTC
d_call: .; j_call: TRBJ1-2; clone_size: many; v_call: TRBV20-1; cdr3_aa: CSARDFQTGDYGYTF; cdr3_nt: TGCAGTGCTAGAGATTTTCAAACCGGAGACTATGGCTACACCTTC
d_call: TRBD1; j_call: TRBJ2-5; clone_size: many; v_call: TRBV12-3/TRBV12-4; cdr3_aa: CASSSPDRARETQYF; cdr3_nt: TGTGCCAGCAGTTCACCCGACAGGGCGAGAGAGACCCAGTACTTC
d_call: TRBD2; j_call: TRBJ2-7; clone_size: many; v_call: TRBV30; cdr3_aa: CAWSDTTGTSGSSAYEQYF; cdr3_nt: TGTGCCTGGAGTGACACGACCGGGACTAGCGGGAGTTCAGCCTACGAGCAGTACTTC
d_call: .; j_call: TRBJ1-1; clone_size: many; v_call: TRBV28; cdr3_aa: CASRDYTEAFF; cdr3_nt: TGTGCCAGCAGGGATTACACTGAAGCTTTCTTT
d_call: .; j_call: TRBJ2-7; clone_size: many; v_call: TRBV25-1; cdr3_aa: CASRGAEQYF; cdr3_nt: TGTGCCAGCAGAGGGGCGGAGCAGTACTTC
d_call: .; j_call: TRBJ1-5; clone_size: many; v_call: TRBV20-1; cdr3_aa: CSAVGEIHIQPQHF; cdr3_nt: TGCAGTGCCGTGGGGGAGATCCACATTCAGCCCCAGCATTTT
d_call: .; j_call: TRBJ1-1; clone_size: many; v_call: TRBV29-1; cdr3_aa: CSVESQATGAFF; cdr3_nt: TGCAGCGTGGAGTCACAGGCAACCGGAGCTTTCTTT
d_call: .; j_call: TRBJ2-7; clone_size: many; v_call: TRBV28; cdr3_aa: CASSFSRRARGSSYEQYF; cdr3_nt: TGTGCCAGCAGTTTTTCACGCAGGGCTCGGGGGAGCTCCTACGAGCAGTACTTC
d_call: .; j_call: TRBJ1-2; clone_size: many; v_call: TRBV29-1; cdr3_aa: CSVVQGDGYTF; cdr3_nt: TGCAGCGTTGTACAGGGTGACGGCTACACCTTC
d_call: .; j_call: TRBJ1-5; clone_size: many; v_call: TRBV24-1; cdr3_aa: CATSSGGKQPQHF; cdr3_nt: TGTGCCACCAGTTCCGGGGGCAAGCAGCCCCAGCATTTT
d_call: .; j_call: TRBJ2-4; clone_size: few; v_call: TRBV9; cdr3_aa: CASSADGKNIQYF; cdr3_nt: TGTGCCAGCAGCGCAGACGGGAAAAACATTCAGTACTTC
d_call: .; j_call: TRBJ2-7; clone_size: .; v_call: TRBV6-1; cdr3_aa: CASTGSQATEQYF; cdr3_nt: TGTGCCAGCACCGGAAGCCAGGCCACCGAGCAGTACTTC
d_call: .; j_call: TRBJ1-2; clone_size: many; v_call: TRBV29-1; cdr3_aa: CSARTGTNYGYTF; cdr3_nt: TGCAGCGCTCGGACGGGGACTAACTATGGCTACACCTTC
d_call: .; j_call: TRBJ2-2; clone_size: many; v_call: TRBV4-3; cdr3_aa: CASSQVRSLGVIGELFF; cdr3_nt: TGCGCCAGCAGCCAAGTACGGTCTCTAGGTGTGATCGGGGAGCTGTTTTTT
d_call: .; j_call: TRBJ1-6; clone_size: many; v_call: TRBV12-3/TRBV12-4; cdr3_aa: CASSLIRGNSPLHF; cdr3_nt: TGTGCCAGCAGTCTAATTAGGGGCAATTCACCCCTCCACTTT
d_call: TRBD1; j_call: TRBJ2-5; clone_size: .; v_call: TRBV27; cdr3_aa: CASIITGGYETQYF; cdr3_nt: TGTGCCAGCATTATTACAGGGGGCTATGAGACCCAGTACTTC
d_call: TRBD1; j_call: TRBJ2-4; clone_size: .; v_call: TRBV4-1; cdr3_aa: CASSQAGTGNIQYF; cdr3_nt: TGCGCCAGCAGCCAAGCCGGGACAGGGAACATTCAGTACTTC
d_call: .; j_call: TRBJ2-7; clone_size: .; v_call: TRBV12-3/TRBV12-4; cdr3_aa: CASRPPGQSYEQYF; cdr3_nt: TGTGCCAGCAGGCCCCCTGGACAGTCCTACGAGCAGTACTTC
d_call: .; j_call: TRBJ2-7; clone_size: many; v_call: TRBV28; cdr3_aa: CASRPPRTKNEQYF; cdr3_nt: TGTGCCAGCAGGCCCCCCCGGACAAAGAACGAGCAGTACTTC
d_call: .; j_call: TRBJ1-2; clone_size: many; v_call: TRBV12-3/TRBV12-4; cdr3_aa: CASSSADGVANYGYTF; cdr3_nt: TGTGCCAGCAGTTCCGCTGACGGGGTGGCTAACTATGGCTACACCTTC
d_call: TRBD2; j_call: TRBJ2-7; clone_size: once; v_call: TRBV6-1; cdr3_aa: CASSLKSGSATYEQYF; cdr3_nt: TGTGCCAGCAGTCTTAAAAGCGGGAGCGCCACCTACGAGCAGTACTTC
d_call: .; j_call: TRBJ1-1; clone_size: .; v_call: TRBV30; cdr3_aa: CAWSVVTNTEAFF; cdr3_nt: TGTGCCTGGAGTGTAGTCACCAACACTGAAGCTTTCTTT
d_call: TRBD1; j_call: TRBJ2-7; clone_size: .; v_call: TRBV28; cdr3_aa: CASSFRDRPGYEQYF; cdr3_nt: TGTGCCAGCAGTTTCCGGGACAGGCCCGGGTACGAGCAGTACTTC
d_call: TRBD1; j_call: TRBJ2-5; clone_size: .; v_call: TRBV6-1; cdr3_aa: CASSPERTGETQYF; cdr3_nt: TGTGCCAGCAGCCCCGAAAGGACAGGGGAGACCCAGTACTTC
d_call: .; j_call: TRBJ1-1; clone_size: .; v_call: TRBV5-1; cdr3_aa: CASSLEPGKNTEAFF; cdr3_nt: TGCGCCAGCAGCTTGGAACCGGGGAAGAACACTGAAGCTTTCTTT
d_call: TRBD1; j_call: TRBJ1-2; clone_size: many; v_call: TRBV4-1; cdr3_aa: CASSPTGTDYGYTF; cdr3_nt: TGCGCCAGCAGCCCAACCGGGACAGACTATGGCTACACCTTC
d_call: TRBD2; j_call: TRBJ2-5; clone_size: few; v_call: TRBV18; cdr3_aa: CASSRTSGTFQETQYF; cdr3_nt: TGTGCCAGCTCAAGGACTAGCGGGACGTTCCAAGAGACCCAGTACTTC
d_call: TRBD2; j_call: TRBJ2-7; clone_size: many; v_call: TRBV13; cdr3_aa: CASSPAGLATTYEQYF; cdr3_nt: TGTGCCAGCAGCCCCGCCGGACTAGCGACAACCTACGAGCAGTACTTC
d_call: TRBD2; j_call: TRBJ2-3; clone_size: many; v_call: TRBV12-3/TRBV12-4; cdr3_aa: CASSLAGLSSTDTQYF; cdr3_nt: TGTGCCAGCTCGCTAGCGGGACTATCGAGCACAGATACGCAGTATTTT
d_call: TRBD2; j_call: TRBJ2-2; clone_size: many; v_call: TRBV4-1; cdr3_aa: CASTLISGSGELFF; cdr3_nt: TGCGCCAGCACGTTGATTAGCGGGAGTGGGGAGCTGTTTTTT
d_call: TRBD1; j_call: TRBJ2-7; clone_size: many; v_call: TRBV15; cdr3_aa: CATSTDLLGGQESYEQYF; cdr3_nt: TGTGCCACCAGCACAGACCTTCTGGGGGGACAGGAGTCCTACGAGCAGTACTTC
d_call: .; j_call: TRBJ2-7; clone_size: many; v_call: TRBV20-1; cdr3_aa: CSARDWDLYEQYF; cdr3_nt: TGCAGTGCTAGAGATTGGGATCTGTACGAGCAGTACTTC
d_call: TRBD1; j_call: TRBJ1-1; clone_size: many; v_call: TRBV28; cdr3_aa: CASRPQGGDTEAFF; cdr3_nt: TGTGCCAGCAGACCTCAGGGGGGTGACACTGAAGCTTTCTTT
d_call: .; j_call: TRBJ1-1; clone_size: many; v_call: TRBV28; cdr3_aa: CASSLYGVANTEAFF; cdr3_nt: TGTGCCAGCAGTTTATACGGGGTGGCGAACACTGAAGCTTTCTTT
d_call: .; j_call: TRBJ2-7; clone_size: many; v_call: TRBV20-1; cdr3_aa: CSAKDDWGGLTYEQYF; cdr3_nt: TGCAGTGCAAAGGATGACTGGGGCGGGCTGACCTACGAGCAGTACTTC
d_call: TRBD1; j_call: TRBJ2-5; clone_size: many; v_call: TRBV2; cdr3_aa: CASTSDRGQGETQYF; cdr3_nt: TGTGCCAGCACGTCGGACAGGGGGCAGGGAGAGACCCAGTACTTC
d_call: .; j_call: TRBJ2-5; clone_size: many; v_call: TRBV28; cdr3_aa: CASSLAGGPETQYF; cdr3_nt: TGTGCCAGCAGTTTAGCGGGTGGTCCAGAGACCCAGTACTTC
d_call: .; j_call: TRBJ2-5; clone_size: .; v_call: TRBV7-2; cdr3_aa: CASSFGSMETQYF; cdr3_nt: TGTGCCAGCAGCTTCGGCTCGATGGAGACCCAGTACTTC
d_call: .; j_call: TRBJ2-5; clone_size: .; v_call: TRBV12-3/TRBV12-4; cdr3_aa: CASSLVAYHETQYF; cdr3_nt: TGTGCCAGCAGTTTAGTCGCGTACCACGAGACCCAGTACTTC
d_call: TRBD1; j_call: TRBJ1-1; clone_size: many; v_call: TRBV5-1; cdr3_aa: CASSGDRGTEAFF; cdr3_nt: TGCGCCAGCAGCGGGGACAGGGGCACTGAAGCTTTCTTT
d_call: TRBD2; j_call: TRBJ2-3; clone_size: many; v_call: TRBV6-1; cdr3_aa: CASTLTAGLTDTQYF; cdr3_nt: TGTGCCAGCACCCTTACAGCGGGGCTCACAGATACGCAGTATTTT
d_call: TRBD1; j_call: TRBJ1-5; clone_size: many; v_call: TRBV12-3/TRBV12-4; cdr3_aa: CASSSDRAGVQPQHF; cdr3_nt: TGTGCCAGCAGTTCGGACAGGGCTGGCGTCCAGCCCCAGCATTTT